Listed here are 9 T cell receptor beta chains from one sample, sequenced in a study of preoperative IRX-2 immunotherapy in early breast cancer. The repertoire was sequenced with immunoSEQ multiplex PCR; TCRdb's copy has only in-frame clones and lacks some. The sample lists about 3,000 clones, 79% seen once, with over 11% in the top ten. Specified treatment: preoperative locoregional IRX-2 cytokine immunotherapy. The specimen was tumor tissue, collected after IRX-2 immunotherapy. These receptors came from a human donor with breast cancer.

The chain couples TRBV5-1 to TRBJ1-1; D gene uncertain. Germline-derived CDR1 and CDR2 are SGHRS and YFSETQ. This CDR3 comprises 14 residues. Trimming cost V 0 bases and J 4 bases, with 10 bases left between them. The CDR3 loop reads CASSLDGRGTEAFF. The CDR3 nucleotides are TGCGCCAGCAGCTTGGATGGACGCGGCACTGAAGCTTTCTTT.

The V call is TRBV7-1, the J call TRBJ1-2; D gene uncertain. TRBV7-1 is placed among ORFs of uncertain function. Trimming stripped 5 bases from V and 4 bases from J, with 14 bases between. The CDR3 extends over 14 amino acids. The CDR3 nucleotides read TGTGCCAGCAGCCATAAAACAGAGATCTATGGCTACACCTTC. Translated: CASSHKTEIYGYTF.

In this sample, this clone turned up a few times. This chain links TRBV12-5 with TRBJ2-1; D may correspond to TRBD1 or TRBD2 (5 bases each). From germline, CDR1 is LGHNT and CDR2 FRNRAP. V lost 4 bases to trimming and J lost 4 bases, with 8 bases between them. The CDR3 contains 13 residues. CDR3 protein: CASGWDGYNEQFF. CDR3 bases: TGTGCTAGTGGTTGGGACGGATACAATGAGCAGTTCTTC.

This clone was seen only once. This chain links TRBV28 with TRBJ1-3, with 7 bases that match TRBD1. In germline, CDR1 is MDHEN, CDR2 SYDVKM. The CDR3 totals 15 residues. After removal of 5 bases from V and 1 base from J, the junction contained 5 bases not matched to a gene. Written as DNA, the CDR3 is TGTGCCAGCAGTCTCATGACAGGGTCTGGAAACACCATATATTTT. Its translation: CASSLMTGSGNTIYF.

This rearrangement joins TRBV7-1 to TRBJ2-2; no reliable D call. TRBV7-1 is labeled an ORF, and its function is uncertain. The CDR3 has 16 residues. Trimming removed 4 bases at V and 4 bases at J, with 16 bases between. For the CDR3, the DNA is TGTGCCAGCAGCTTGATGGGTGGCAGGAGCACCGGGGAGCTGTTTTTT. Protein: CASSLMGGRSTGELFF.

This chain uses TRBV11-3 with TRBJ2-5; a possible D gene is TRBD2 (6 bases). Germline V gene sequence: CDR1 SGHNT, CDR2 YENEEA. The V end lost 2 bases, the J end lost 5 bases, and 15 bases lay between the germline ends. CDR3 length equals 15 residues. The chain's CDR3 is CASSLNGRQLETQYF. CDR3 bases: TGTGCCAGCAGCTTAAATGGGAGGCAGCTTGAGACCCAGTACTTC.

This clone has only one observation. The V gene is TRBV15, the J gene TRBJ1-3, with 8 bases lining up with TRBD1. The germline CDR1 and CDR2 sequences are LNHNV and YYDKDF (reference sequence). This CDR3 is 15 amino acids long. The V and J ends lost 1 base and 2 bases, in that order; junction bases with no gene match: 1. The CDR3: CATSRATGAGNTIYF. The CDR3 DNA is TGTGCCACCAGCAGAGCGACAGGGGCTGGAAACACCATATATTTT.

This sequence joins TRBV5-1 and TRBJ2-5; D perhaps matches TRBD1 (5 bases). The CDR3 spans 14 residues. The germline CDR1 and CDR2 sequences are SGHRS and YFSETQ. V lost 1 base to trimming and J lost 2 bases, with 9 bases between them. The CDR3 nucleotides read TGCGCCAGCAGCTTGATGGCAGGGCAAGAGACCCAGTACTTC. Its translation is CASSLMAGQETQYF.

The chain joins TRBV5-1 to TRBJ1-1; D may be TRBD1 (5 bases). V lost 0 bases and J lost 7, with 13 bases in between. Germline V gene sequence: CDR1 SGHRS, CDR2 YFSETQ. There are 14 residues in the CDR3. For the CDR3, the DNA is TGCGCCAGCAGCTTGGCCTCGGGGCGCGATGAAGCTTTCTTT. Its protein product is CASSLASGRDEAFF.